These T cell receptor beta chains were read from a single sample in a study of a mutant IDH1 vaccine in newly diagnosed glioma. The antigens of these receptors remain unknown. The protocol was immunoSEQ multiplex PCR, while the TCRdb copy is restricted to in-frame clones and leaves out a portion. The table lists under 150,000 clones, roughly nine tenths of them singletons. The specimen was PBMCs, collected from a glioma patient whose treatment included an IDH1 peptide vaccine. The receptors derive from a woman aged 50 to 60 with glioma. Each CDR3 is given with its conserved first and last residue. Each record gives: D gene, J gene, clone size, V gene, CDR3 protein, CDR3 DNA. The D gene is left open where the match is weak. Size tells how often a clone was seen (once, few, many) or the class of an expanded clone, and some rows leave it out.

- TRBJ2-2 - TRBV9 CASSVSTGELFF TGTGCCAGCAGCGTAAGCACCGGGGAGCTGTTTTTT
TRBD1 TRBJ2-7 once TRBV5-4 CASSPRDRGNEQYF TGTGCCAGCAGCCCGCGGGACAGGGGCAACGAGCAGTACTTC
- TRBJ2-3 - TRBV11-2 CASSLDHTVTDTQYF TGTGCCAGCAGCTTAGATCATACCGTCACAGATACGCAGTATTTT
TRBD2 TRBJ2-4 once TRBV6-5 CASIRTSGDIQYF TGTGCCAGCATACGGACTAGTGGGGACATTCAGTACTTC
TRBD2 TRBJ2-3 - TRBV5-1 CASSARGDDTQYF TGCGCCAGCAGCGCCCGGGGGGACGATACGCAGTATTTT
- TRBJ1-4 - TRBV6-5 CASSYSGEGIGKLFF TGTGCCAGCAGTTACTCTGGGGAGGGGATCGGAAAACTGTTTTTT
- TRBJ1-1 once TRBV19 CASSPLGGIRMNTEAFF TGTGCCAGTAGTCCCTTGGGGGGGATAAGGATGAACACTGAAGCTTTCTTT
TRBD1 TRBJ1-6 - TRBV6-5 CASTKRTGANSPLHF TGTGCCAGCACAAAGCGGACAGGGGCTAATTCACCCCTCCACTTT
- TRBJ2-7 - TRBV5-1 CASSSGLRNEQYF TGCGCCAGCAGCTCAGGTTTGAGGAACGAGCAGTACTTC
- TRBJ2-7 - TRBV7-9 CASSLSERAHYEQYF TGTGCCAGCAGCTTGTCTGAGAGGGCCCACTACGAGCAGTACTTC
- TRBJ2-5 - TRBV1 CTSSPREGPPETQYF TGCACCAGCAGCCCCAGGGAGGGTCCTCCAGAGACCCAGTACTTC
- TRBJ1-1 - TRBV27 CASSWVQGLNTEAFF TGTGCCAGCAGTTGGGTACAGGGCCTGAACACTGAAGCTTTCTTT
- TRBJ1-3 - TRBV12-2 CASRLASSLDRSGNTIYF TGTGCAAGTCGCTTAGCGTCCTCCTTGGACCGCTCTGGAAACACCATATATTTT
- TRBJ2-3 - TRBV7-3 CASSPSGTDTQYF TGTGCCAGCAGCCCTTCGGGCACAGATACGCAGTATTTT
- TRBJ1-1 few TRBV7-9 CASSLLTIEAFF TGTGCCAGCAGCTTACTTACTATTGAAGCTTTCTTT
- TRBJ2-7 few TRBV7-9 CASSFLQGYEQYF TGTGCCAGCAGCTTCTTACAGGGCTACGAGCAGTACTTC
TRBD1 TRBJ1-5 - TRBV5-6 CASSRDRGLGQPQHF TGTGCCAGCAGCAGGGACAGGGGGCTGGGTCAGCCCCAGCATTTT
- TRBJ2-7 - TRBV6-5 CASSSWGVQYF TGTGCCAGCAGTTCCTGGGGGGTGCAGTACTTC
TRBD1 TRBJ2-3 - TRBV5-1 CASSLETGNTDTQYF TGCGCCAGCAGCTTGGAGACAGGGAACACAGATACGCAGTATTTT